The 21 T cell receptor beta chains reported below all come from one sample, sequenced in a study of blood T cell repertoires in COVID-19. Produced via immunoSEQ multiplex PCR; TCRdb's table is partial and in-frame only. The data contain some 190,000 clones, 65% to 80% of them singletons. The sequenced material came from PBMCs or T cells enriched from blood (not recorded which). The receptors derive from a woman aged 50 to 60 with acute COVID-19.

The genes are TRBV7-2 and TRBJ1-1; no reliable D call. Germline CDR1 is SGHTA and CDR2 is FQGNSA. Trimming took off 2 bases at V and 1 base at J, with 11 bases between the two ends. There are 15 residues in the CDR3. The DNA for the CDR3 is TGTGCCAGCAGCTTAATTCCGGGAAGGAACACTGAAGCTTTCTTT. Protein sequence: CASSLIPGRNTEAFF. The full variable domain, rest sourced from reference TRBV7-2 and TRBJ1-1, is GAGVSQSPSNKVTEKGKDVELRCDPISGHTALYWYRQSLGQGLEFLIYFQGNSAPDKSGLPSDRFSAERTGGSVSTLTIQRTQQEDSAVYLCASSLIPGRNTEAFFGQGTRLTVV.

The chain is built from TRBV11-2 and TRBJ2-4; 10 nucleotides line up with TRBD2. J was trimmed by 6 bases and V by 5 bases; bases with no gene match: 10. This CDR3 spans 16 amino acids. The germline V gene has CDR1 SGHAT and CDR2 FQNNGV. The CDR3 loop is CASSASGGADINIQYF. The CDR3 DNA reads TGTGCCAGCAGCGCCAGCGGGGGGGCCGATATAAACATTCAGTACTTC.

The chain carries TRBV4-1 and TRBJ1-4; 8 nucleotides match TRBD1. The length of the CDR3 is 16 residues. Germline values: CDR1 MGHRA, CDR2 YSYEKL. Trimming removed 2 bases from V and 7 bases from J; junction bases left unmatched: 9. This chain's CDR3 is CASSQPDRGEAEKLFF. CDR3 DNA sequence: TGCGCCAGCAGCCAACCCGACAGGGGCGAAGCTGAAAAACTGTTTTTT.

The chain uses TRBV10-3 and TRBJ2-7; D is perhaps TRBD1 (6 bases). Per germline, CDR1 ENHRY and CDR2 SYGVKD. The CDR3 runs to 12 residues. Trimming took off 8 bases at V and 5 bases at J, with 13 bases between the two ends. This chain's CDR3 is CAIGTGLHEQYV. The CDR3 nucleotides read TGTGCCATCGGAACAGGGCTACACGAGCAGTACGTC.

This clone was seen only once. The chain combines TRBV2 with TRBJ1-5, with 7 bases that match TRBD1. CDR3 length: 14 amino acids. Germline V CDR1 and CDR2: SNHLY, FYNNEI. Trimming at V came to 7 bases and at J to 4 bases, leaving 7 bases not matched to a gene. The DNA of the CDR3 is TGTGCCAGCAAGGGCAGGGGGATGAATCAGCCCCAGCATTTT. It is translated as CASKGRGMNQPQHF.

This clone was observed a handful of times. The CDR3 here is CASRRGDSSYEQYV. The CDR3 DNA reads as TGTGCCAGTAGGCGCGGGGATAGCTCCTACGAGCAGTACGTC. The chain employs TRBV2 and TRBJ2-7, with a tentative D call TRBD2 (6 bases). V dropped 9 bases and J dropped 0 bases, with 15 bases sitting between them. The CDR3 extends over 14 amino acids. Germline V gene data show CDR1 as SNHLY and CDR2 as FYNNEI.

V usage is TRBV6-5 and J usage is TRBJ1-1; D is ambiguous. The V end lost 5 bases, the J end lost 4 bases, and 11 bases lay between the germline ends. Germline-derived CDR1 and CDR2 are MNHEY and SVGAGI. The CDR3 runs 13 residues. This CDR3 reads CASSIAVGTEAFF. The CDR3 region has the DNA TGTGCCAGCAGTATTGCCGTCGGCACTGAAGCTTTCTTT.

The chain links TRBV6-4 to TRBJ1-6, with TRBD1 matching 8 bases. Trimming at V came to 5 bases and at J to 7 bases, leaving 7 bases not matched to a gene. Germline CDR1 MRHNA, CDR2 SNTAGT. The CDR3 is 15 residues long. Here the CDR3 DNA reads TGTGCCAGCAGTAGACAGGGGTTGGGCAATTCACCCCTCCACTTT. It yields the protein CASSRQGLGNSPLHF.

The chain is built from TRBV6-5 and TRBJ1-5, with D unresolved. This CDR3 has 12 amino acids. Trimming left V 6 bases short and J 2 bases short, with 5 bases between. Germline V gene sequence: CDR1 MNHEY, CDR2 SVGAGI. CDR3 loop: CASRTGNQPQHF. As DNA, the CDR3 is TGTGCCAGCAGAACAGGCAATCAGCCCCAGCATTTT.

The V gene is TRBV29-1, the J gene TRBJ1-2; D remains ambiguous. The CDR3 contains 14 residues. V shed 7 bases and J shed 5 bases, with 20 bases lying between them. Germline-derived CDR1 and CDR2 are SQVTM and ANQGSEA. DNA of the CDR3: TGCAGCGCTAGGGCGGAGGGAGGACCGTATGGCTACACCTTC. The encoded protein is CSARAEGGPYGYTF.

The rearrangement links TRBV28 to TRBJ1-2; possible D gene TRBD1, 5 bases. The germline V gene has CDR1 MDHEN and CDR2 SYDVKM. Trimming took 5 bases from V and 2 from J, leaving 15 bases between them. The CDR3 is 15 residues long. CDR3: CASSIPDIRNYGYTF. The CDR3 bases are TGTGCCAGCAGTATACCGGACATACGGAACTATGGCTACACCTTC.

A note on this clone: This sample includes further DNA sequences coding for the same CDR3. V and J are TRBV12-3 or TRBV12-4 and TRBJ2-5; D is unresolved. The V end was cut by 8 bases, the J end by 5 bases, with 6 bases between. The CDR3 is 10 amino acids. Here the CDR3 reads CASSRETQYF. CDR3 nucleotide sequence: TGTGCCAGCTCTCGGGAGACCCAGTACTTC.

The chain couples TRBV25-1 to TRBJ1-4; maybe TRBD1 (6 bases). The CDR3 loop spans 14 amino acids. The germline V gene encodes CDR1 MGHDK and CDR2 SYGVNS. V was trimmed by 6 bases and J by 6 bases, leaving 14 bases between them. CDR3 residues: CASRGTGLYEKLFF. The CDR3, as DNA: TGTGCCAGCAGAGGAACAGGGTTATATGAAAAACTGTTTTTT.

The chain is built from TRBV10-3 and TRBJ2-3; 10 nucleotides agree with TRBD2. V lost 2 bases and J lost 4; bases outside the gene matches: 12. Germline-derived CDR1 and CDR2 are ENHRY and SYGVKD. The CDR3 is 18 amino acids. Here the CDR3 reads CAISEPSRGSGGSDTQYF. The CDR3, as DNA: TGTGCCATCAGTGAGCCCTCCCGGGGTAGCGGGGGGTCAGATACGCAGTATTTT.

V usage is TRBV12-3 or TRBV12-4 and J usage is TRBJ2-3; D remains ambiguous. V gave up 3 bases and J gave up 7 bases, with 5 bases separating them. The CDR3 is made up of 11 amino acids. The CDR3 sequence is CASSFSNTQYF. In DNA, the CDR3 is TGTGCCAGCAGTTTTAGTAATACGCAGTATTTT.

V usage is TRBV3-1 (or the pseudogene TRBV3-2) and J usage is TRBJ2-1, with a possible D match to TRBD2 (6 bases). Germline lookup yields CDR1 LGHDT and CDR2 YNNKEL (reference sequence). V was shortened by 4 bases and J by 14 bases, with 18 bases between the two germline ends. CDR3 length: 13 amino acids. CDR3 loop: CASSPNQGLGKFF. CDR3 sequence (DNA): TGTGCCAGCAGCCCCAACCAGGGACTCGGGAAGTTCTTC.

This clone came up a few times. CDR3 sequence: CASSLGTVHNSPLHF. In nucleotides, the CDR3 is TGTGCCAGCAGCCTAGGGACAGTACATAATTCACCCCTCCACTTT. V and J are TRBV7-9 and TRBJ1-6, with TRBD1 matching over 7 bases. CDR1 is SEHNR and CDR2 is FQNEAQ in the germline V gene (reference sequence). V shed 5 bases and J 5 bases; nucleotides not matched to a gene: 6. The CDR3 is 15 residues long.

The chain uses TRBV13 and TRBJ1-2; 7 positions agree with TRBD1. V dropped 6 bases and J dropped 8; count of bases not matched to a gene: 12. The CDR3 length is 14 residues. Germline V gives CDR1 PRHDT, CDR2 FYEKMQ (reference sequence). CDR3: CASRNNDRARGYTF. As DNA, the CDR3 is TGTGCCAGCAGGAACAACGACAGGGCTCGAGGCTACACCTTC.

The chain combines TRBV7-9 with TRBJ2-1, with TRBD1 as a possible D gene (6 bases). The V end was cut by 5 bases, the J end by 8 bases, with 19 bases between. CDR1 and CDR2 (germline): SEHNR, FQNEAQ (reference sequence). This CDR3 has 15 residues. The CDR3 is CASSQGSGLADEQFF. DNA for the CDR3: TGTGCCAGCAGCCAGGGGTCGGGTCTAGCAGATGAGCAGTTCTTC.

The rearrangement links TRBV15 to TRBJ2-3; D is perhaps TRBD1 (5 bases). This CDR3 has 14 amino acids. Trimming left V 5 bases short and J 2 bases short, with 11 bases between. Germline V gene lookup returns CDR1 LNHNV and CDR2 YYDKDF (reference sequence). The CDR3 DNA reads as TGTGCCACCAGCCCCCTAGGGGTCACAGATACGCAGTATTTT. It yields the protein CATSPLGVTDTQYF.

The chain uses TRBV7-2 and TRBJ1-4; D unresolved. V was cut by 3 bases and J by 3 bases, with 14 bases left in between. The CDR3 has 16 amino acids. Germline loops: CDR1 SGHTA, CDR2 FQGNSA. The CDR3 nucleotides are TGTGCCAGCAGCTTGTCGAGACCCCGGGCTAATGAAAAACTGTTTTTT. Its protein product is CASSLSRPRANEKLFF. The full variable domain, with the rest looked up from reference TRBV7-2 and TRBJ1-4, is GAGVSQSPSNKVTEKGKDVELRCDPISGHTALYWYRQSLGQGLEFLIYFQGNSAPDKSGLPSDRFSAERTGGSVSTLTIQRTQQEDSAVYLCASSLSRPRANEKLFFGSGTQLSVL.